The 28 T cell receptor beta chains below all came from one sample that was sequenced in a study of chronic HIV infection and antiretroviral therapy. TCRdb reanalysed the 5' RACE reads using MiXCR and keeps one entry per CDR3 protein. The sample consists of approximately 30,000 distinct CDR3 sequences, around 9% of them appearing once. Sequences were obtained from peripheral blood. The receptor source for this set is an adult who had HIV and had not received antiretroviral therapy, or was an uninfected healthy control (not recorded which).

This clonotype showed up many times. The rearrangement uses TRBV4-3 and TRBJ1-5; D possibly corresponds to TRBD1 (5 bases). V shed 2 bases and J shed 0 bases, with 8 bases lying between them. The CDR3 has 15 residues. CDR1 is LGHNA and CDR2 is YSLEER in the germline V gene. DNA of the CDR3: TGCGCCAGCAGCCAATCTGGGGGTAGCAATCAGCCCCAGCATTTT. Translated: CASSQSGGSNQPQHF.

There are many counts of this clonotype. V and J are TRBV7-2 and TRBJ2-2; D gene ambiguous. Germline V gives CDR1 SGHTA, CDR2 FQGNSA. The CDR3 sequence is 15 residues long. V lost 1 base and J lost 7, with 13 bases in between. The CDR3 DNA sequence: TGTGCCAGCAGCTTAGTCCCTCCCAGAGACGGGGAGCTGTTTTTT. It translates to CASSLVPPRDGELFF.

Only a few counts were recorded for this clonotype. The chain links TRBV2 to TRBJ2-1; D unresolved. The CDR3 totals 13 residues. CDR1 and CDR2 from the germline V gene are SNHLY and FYNNEI. The V end lost 3 bases, the J end lost 3 bases, and 6 bases lay between the germline ends. The CDR3 protein is CASSEASYNEQFF. In DNA, the CDR3 is TGTGCCAGCAGTGAGGCTAGCTACAATGAGCAGTTCTTC.

The V gene is TRBV20-1, the J gene TRBJ1-1; TRBD1 matches 7 bases. This CDR3 comprises 15 residues. The V gene end was trimmed by 0 bases and the J gene end by 3 bases; junction bases not matched to a gene: 7. Germline V gene sequence: CDR1 DFQATT, CDR2 SNEGSKA (reference sequence). Written as DNA, the CDR3 is TGCAGTGCTAGAGATCGGCAGGGGGGATACACTGAAGCTTTCTTT. It encodes CSARDRQGGYTEAFF.

The gene calls are TRBV6-1 and TRBJ1-6, with TRBD1 matching 8 bases. Losses at the gene ends were 3 bases for V and 7 bases for J; bases not matched to a gene: 5. The CDR3 is 15 amino acids. The germline CDR1 and CDR2 sequences are MNHNS and SASEGT. In DNA, the CDR3 is TGTGCCAGCAGTGAGGGACAGGACCGGAATTCACCCCTCCACTTT. The encoded protein is CASSEGQDRNSPLHF.

In this sample, this clonotype turned up a few times. J is TRBJ2-3 and V is TRBV10-3, with a weak D call TRBD2 (5 bases). Trimming stripped 8 bases from V and 0 bases from J, with 9 bases between. Germline CDR1 is ENHRY and CDR2 is SYGVKD. The CDR3 totals 13 residues. The CDR3 loop is CAIADSSTDTQYF. The CDR3 bases are TGTGCCATCGCGGACTCAAGCACAGATACGCAGTATTTT.

The chain links TRBV6-6 to TRBJ1-5; possible D gene TRBD1, 6 bases. Trimming took off 6 bases at V and 2 bases at J, with 8 bases between the two ends. The CDR3 spans 13 residues. Germline values: CDR1 MNHNY, CDR2 SVGAGI (reference sequence). In DNA, the CDR3 is TGTGCCAGCAGGGACAGAGGCAATCAGCCCCAGCATTTT. This gives the protein CASRDRGNQPQHF.

The chain uses TRBV11-2 and TRBJ1-1; 8 nucleotides line up with TRBD1. The CDR3 consists of 14 residues. The V segment lost 6 bases and the J segment 6 bases; nucleotides outside the gene matches: 9. Germline values: CDR1 SGHAT, CDR2 FQNNGV. CDR3 protein: CASRPPDRASEAFF. The CDR3 nucleotides are TGTGCCAGCAGACCTCCGGACAGGGCCTCTGAAGCTTTCTTT.

This clonotype was seen many times. This sequence joins TRBV3-1 and TRBJ2-6, with D unresolved. Germline V gene data show CDR1 as LGHDT and CDR2 as YNNKEL (reference sequence). This CDR3 is built from 14 residues. V lost 2 bases and J lost 4, with 6 bases in between. In DNA, the CDR3 is TGTGCCAGCAGCCAAATGACCGGGGCCAACGTCCTGACTTTC. Amino acids: CASSQMTGANVLTF.

This clonotype was counted a few times. The chain joins TRBV29-1 to TRBJ1-5, with D possibly being TRBD1 (5 bases). The germline V and J ends were trimmed by 4 bases and 2 bases, with 12 bases remaining between them. Germline CDR1 and CDR2: SQVTM and ANQGSEA. The CDR3 consists of 14 residues. CDR3 protein: CSVAVGDRNQPQHF. The DNA for the CDR3 is TGCAGCGTTGCGGTGGGGGATCGCAATCAGCCCCAGCATTTT.

The chain recombines TRBV11-1 with TRBJ1-1; D possibly corresponds to TRBD1 (6 bases). CDR1 and CDR2 from the germline V gene are SGHAT and FQDESV (reference sequence). There are 15 residues in the CDR3. The V gene lost 5 bases and the J gene lost 1 base, with 14 bases spanning the gap. The CDR3 here is CASSIDRRRNTEAFF. The CDR3 DNA sequence: TGTGCCAGCAGCATAGACAGGAGGCGGAACACTGAAGCTTTCTTT.

This clonotype has ten or more counts. The CDR3 DNA follows: TGTGCCAGCTCACGCGCCGGGACTTATAATTCACCCCTCCACTTT. It translates to CASSRAGTYNSPLHF. V gene TRBV18 combines with J gene TRBJ1-6; possibly TRBD1 for D (5 bases). V was pared by 4 bases and J by 4 bases, with 11 bases between. Germline lookup yields CDR1 KGHSH and CDR2 LQKENI. The length of the CDR3 is 15 residues.

This clonotype was picked up many times. V is TRBV11-2 and J is TRBJ2-3; 7 nucleotides match TRBD2. CDR3 length equals 14 residues. Unmatched junction bases numbered 8, after V lost 7 bases and J lost 4 bases. The V gene's germline CDR1 is SGHAT and CDR2 FQNNGV. The CDR3 here is CASKVGGIADTQYF. CDR3 bases: TGTGCCAGCAAGGTGGGAGGGATAGCAGATACGCAGTATTTT.

This clonotype has just a few counts. Compared with germline, one end of the junction differs, possibly owing to a read error. This chain connects TRBV2 to TRBJ2-1; TRBD1 aligns across 7 bases. The CDR3 runs to 14 residues. Germline CDR1 reads SNHLY; CDR2 reads FYNNEI. The CDR3 here is CASKLGGSHNEQFF. The CDR3 DNA reads TGTGCCAGCAAGTTAGGGGGCTCCCACAATGAGCAGTTCTTC.

This clonotype came up a few times. The chain joins TRBV18 to TRBJ2-1, with 16 positions matching TRBD2. Germline values: CDR1 KGHSH, CDR2 LQKENI. The CDR3 is made up of 18 amino acids. Germline trimming cut 3 bases from V and 5 bases from J; bases unmatched to any gene: 7. In DNA form, the CDR3 reads TGTGCCAGCTCACCTCAGGGACTAGCGGGAGGGGTAGACAATGAGCAGTTCTTC. It codes for CASSPQGLAGGVDNEQFF.

This rearrangement joins TRBV11-1 to TRBJ2-3; perhaps TRBD1 as D (5 bases). V lost 1 base and J lost 5, with 10 bases in between. Germline CDR1 and CDR2: SGHAT and FQDESV (reference sequence). The CDR3 contains 14 residues. Here the CDR3 DNA reads TGTGCCAGCAGCTTAGGCAGGGCCGAAGATACGCAGTATTTT. Its translation: CASSLGRAEDTQYF.

The chain has TRBV12-3 or TRBV12-4 and TRBJ2-5; no definite D call. The CDR3 runs to 14 residues. Trimming cost V 1 base and J 5 bases, with 11 bases left between them. DNA of the CDR3: TGTGCCAGCAGTTTAGGAATGGTCGGTGAGACCCAGTACTTC. Translating it yields CASSLGMVGETQYF.

This clonotype is medium-sized (0.01 to 0.1%) within its sample. This chain uses TRBV5-4 with TRBJ2-2; D ambiguous. The CDR3 is made up of 12 amino acids. Germline values: CDR1 SGHNT, CDR2 YYREEE (reference sequence). Trimming left V 1 base short and J 7 bases short, with 5 bases between. The chain's CDR3 is CASSLNHGELFF. The CDR3 DNA follows: TGTGCCAGCAGCTTGAATCACGGGGAGCTGTTTTTT.

This clonotype was seen repeatedly, ten times or more. The rearrangement uses TRBV6-5 and TRBJ2-7; 8 bases are shared with TRBD1. This CDR3 spans 14 amino acids. Trimming removed 7 bases from V and 2 bases from J; junction bases left unmatched: 7. Germline V gene data show CDR1 as MNHEY and CDR2 as SVGAGI. The CDR3 nucleotides are TGTGCCAGCAAACGGACAGGGAGGCCCTACGAGCAGTACTTC. It codes for CASKRTGRPYEQYF.

This clonotype was detected once. The V and J genes are TRBV11-3 and TRBJ2-1; 8 bases are shared with TRBD1. The CDR3 length is 16 residues. V was clipped by 0 bases and J by 4 bases; unmatched bases: 5. Per the germline V gene, CDR1 is SGHNT and CDR2 is YENEEA. The CDR3 sequence: CASSLDRQGAYNEQFF. CDR3 in DNA: TGTGCCAGCAGCTTAGATCGGCAGGGGGCGTACAATGAGCAGTTCTTC. Complete variable domain (other parts from reference TRBV11-3 and TRBJ2-1): EAGVVQSPRYKIIEKKQPVAFWCNPISGHNTLYWYLQNLGQGPELLIRYENEEAVDDSQLPKDRFSAERLKGVDSTLKIQPAELGDSAVYLCASSLDRQGAYNEQFFGPGTRLTVL.

This clonotype was counted at least ten times. The chain links TRBV14 to TRBJ2-3; D ambiguous. The V gene's germline CDR1 is SGHDN and CDR2 FVKESK. The CDR3 extends over 14 amino acids. V lost 1 base, J lost 4 bases, and 9 bases lay in between. CDR3 loop: CASSQVGVSDTQYF. The CDR3 DNA reads as TGTGCCAGCAGCCAAGTAGGCGTGTCAGATACGCAGTATTTT.

The table lists this clonotype with a few counts. The J gene is TRBJ1-6, the V gene TRBV5-6; D is perhaps TRBD1 (5 bases). Trimming removed 4 bases at V and 7 bases at J, with 18 bases between. The V gene's germline CDR1 is SGHDT and CDR2 YYEEEE. CDR3 length: 16 amino acids. In DNA form, the CDR3 reads TGTGCCAGCAGCCCGAAGGGACGTACGACCAATTCACCCCTCCACTTT. It encodes CASSPKGRTTNSPLHF.

This clonotype was detected ten times or more. The chain carries TRBV29-1 and TRBJ1-3; a possible D gene is TRBD1 (5 bases). Germline V gives CDR1 SQVTM, CDR2 ANQGSEA. V shed 5 bases and J shed 0 bases, with 8 bases lying between them. This CDR3 has 13 amino acids. CDR3 amino acids: CSVQQASGNTIYF. The CDR3 coding sequence is TGCAGCGTTCAACAGGCCTCTGGAAACACCATATATTTT.

This clonotype was picked up many times. This chain links TRBV20-1 with TRBJ1-2; D may be TRBD1 (5 bases). Germline CDR1 DFQATT, CDR2 SNEGSKA (reference sequence). Deletions cut 3 bases from V and 4 bases from J, with 12 bases between. This CDR3 is 13 amino acids long. DNA of the CDR3: TGCAGTGCTAGCGGGGGGATGAGCTATGGCTACACCTTC. Translated: CSASGGMSYGYTF.

This clonotype was counted a few times. The CDR3 region is CAWSVSLILNYGYTF. Here the CDR3 DNA reads TGTGCCTGGAGTGTCAGCCTAATCCTCAACTATGGCTACACCTTC. V and J are TRBV30 and TRBJ1-2; D gene uncertain. The CDR3 spans 15 residues. V was cut by 0 bases and J by 2 bases, with 13 bases left in between. CDR1 is GTSNPN, CDR2 SVGIG, per germline (reference sequence).

This clonotype has a count of ten or more. CDR3 DNA: TGTGCCAGCAGTTTACCGGGACAGCGCACAGATACGCAGTATTTT. Translation gives CASSLPGQRTDTQYF. The chain recombines TRBV27 with TRBJ2-3; 7 positions agree with TRBD1. The germline gives CDR1 MNHEY, CDR2 SMNVEV (reference sequence). The trim removed 2 bases at V and 1 base at J, leaving 3 bases unmatched. The CDR3 is made up of 15 amino acids.

This clonotype has only a few counts. The J gene is TRBJ2-7, the V gene TRBV5-4; 8 bases are a match to TRBD1. With V trimmed by 0 bases and J by 7 bases, 6 bases remained unmatched. This CDR3 region has 14 residues. Germline CDR1 SGHNT, CDR2 YYREEE (reference sequence). The CDR3 coding sequence is TGTGCCAGCAGCTTGGCTCAGGGGGCAGGGGAGCAGTACTTC. Encoded protein: CASSLAQGAGEQYF.

This clonotype occurred many times. The chain employs TRBV9 and TRBJ1-6, with 9 positions matching TRBD1. Germline CDR1 and CDR2: SGDLS and YYNGEE. V dropped 4 bases and J dropped 0; count of bases not matched to a gene: 11. The CDR3 is 19 residues long. This CDR3 reads CASSFTGTGLSSYNSPLHF. The CDR3 nucleotides read TGTGCCAGCAGCTTTACCGGGACAGGGTTGAGCTCCTATAATTCACCCCTCCACTTT.